This TCR beta chain emerged from a study of regulatory T cells in long-lasting Graves disease. Study-level results: Persistent disease samples used TRBV28, TRBJ1-2 and TRBJ2-5 preferentially. Peripheral blood, not thyroid tissue, was the sole material studied.

Time point in this sample: newly diagnosed GD, antithyroid drugs for less than 3 months. PBMC RNA served as the TCR library source. The CDR3 length is 16 residues. V lost 4 bases, J lost 0 bases, and 16 bases lay in between. Germline values: CDR1 MGHDK, CDR2 SYGVNS. TCR beta libraries were built with iRepertoire HTBI primers and Arm-PCR of CDR3 regions. From the multiplex PCR reads, TCRdb called clonotypes with MiXCR, one entry per CDR3 protein. There are fewer than 500,000 distinct CDR3 sequences in the sample; roughly 15% occur only once, and approximately 12% lies in the top ten. This clonotype was recorded a few times. Its cognate antigen is unknown. This same sample was also taken into another study, of T cells in Graves' hyperthyroidism and ophthalmopathy. From that second work: Ophthalmopathy was model-predicted a median about 6.7 months pre-onset.

This chain uses TRBV25-1 with TRBJ2-7, with D perhaps assigned TRBD1 or TRBD2 (5 bases each). This sample comprised peripheral blood mononuclear cells (PBMCs), obtained at new diagnosis, from a patient treated with antithyroid drugs. The TCR sequence derives from a man aged 40-50 years with Graves disease. CDR3 sequence: CASSGSGTRHSYEQYF. The CDR3 DNA reads as TGTGCCAGCAGTGGGTCCGGGACCCGGCACTCCTACGAGCAGTACTTC.